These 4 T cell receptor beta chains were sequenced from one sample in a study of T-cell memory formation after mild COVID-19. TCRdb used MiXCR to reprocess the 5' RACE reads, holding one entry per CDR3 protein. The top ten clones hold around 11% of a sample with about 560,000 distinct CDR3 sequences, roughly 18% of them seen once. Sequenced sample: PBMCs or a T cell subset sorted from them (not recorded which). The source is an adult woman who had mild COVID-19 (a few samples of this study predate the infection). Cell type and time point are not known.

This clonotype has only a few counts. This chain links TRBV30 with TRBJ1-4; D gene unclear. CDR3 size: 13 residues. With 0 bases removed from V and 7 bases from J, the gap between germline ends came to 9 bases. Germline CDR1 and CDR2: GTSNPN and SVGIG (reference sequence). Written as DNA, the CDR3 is TGTGCCTGGAGTGTTAATAACATTGAAAAACTGTTTTTT. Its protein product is CAWSVNNIEKLFF.

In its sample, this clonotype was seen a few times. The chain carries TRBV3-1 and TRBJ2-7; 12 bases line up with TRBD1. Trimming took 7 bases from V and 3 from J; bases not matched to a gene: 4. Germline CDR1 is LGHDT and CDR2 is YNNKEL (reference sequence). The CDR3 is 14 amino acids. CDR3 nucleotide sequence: TGTGCCAGCATGGGGACAGGGGGCATCTACGAGCAGTACTTC. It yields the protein CASMGTGGIYEQYF.

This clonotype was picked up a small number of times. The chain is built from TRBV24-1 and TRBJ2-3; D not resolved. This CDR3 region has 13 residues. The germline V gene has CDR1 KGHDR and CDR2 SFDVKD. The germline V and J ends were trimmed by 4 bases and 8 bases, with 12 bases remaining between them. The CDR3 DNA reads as TGTGCCACCAGTGAATTTAGGTGGACTACGCAGTATTTT. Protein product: CATSEFRWTTQYF.

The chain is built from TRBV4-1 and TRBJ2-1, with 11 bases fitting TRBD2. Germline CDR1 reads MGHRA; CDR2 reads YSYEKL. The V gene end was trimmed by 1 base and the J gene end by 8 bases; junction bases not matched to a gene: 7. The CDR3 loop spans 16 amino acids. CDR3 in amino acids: CASSQGVAGGMDEQFF. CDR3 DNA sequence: TGCGCCAGCAGCCAAGGAGTAGCGGGGGGGATGGATGAGCAGTTCTTC.